This T cell receptor beta chain was found in a study of CD8+CD57+ T cells in acquired aplastic anemia. Whole-study context: Sorted CD4+ and CD8+ cell DNA averaged roughly 3.2 ug.

An expansion of CD8+CD57+ cells by flow cytometry had been shown in patients chosen for sequencing. At blood sampling, none of the patients had yet received therapy. This clonotype was seen many times. Profiling of TCR beta VDJ combinations and CDR3 sequences used genomic DNA as template. TCRdb reprocessed the reads via MiXCR and lists one record per CDR3 protein. The sample consists of under 200,000 distinct CDR3 sequences, around half of them appearing once. This CDR3 contains 12 residues. With 6 bases removed from V and 7 bases from J, the gap between germline ends came to 15 bases. Germline V lookup: CDR1 SQVTM, CDR2 ANQGSEA.

The rearrangement uses TRBV29-1 and TRBJ2-5, with TRBD1 as a possible D gene (5 bases). The sequenced material came from sorted CD4+, CD8+, or CD8+CD57+ T cells (not recorded which) from PBMCs. This receptor was identified in a human donor with aplastic anemia. CDR3 nucleotide sequence: TGCAGCGTGGACACAGGCCCGGGGACCCAGTACTTC. Translated, it gives CSVDTGPGTQYF.